This TCR beta chain was observed in a study of T-cell reconstitution after alpha-beta-depleted transplantation in children. Study-wide results and caveats: The study traced high day-60 TCRbeta diversity in some patients to surviving recipient T cells and thymic progenitors.

Molecular barcoding with unique molecular identifiers was used for the TCRbeta library. TCRdb re-analysed the PCR reads in MiXCR, keeping a single row per CDR3 protein. This table has around 580,000 distinct CDR3 sequences, more than 20% appearing once. This clonotype was seen ten or more times. What it binds is unknown. The V gene lost 3 bases and the J gene lost 8 bases, with 14 bases spanning the gap. Germline V gene data show CDR1 as SGDLS and CDR2 as YYNGEE. This CDR3 contains 14 residues. This sample comprised PBMCs, mostly from graft donor cells, obtained 360 days after TCRalphabeta/CD19-depleted stem cell transplant. The clonotype was recovered from a boy under two years old who had a stem cell transplant for acute myeloid leukemia, so the T cells may come from the graft donor. The chain links TRBV9 to TRBJ2-2; D might be TRBD1 (6 bases). CDR3 nucleotides: TGTGCCAGCAGCGAACAGGGCCCCACAGGGGAGCTGTTTTTT. Translated: CASSEQGPTGELFF.